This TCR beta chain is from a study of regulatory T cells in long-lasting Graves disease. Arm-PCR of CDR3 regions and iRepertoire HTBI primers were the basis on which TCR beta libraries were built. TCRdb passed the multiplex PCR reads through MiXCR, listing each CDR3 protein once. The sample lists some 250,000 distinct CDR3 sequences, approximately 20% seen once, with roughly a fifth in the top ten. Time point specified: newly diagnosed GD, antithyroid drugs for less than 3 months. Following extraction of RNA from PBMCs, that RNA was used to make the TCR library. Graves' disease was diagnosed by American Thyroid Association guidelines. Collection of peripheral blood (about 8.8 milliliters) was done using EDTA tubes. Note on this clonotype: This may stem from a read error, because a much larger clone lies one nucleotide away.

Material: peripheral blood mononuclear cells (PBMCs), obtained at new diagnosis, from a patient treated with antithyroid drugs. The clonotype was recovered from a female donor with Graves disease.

CDR3 nucleotides: TGTGCCAGCAGCCCGCAGGGGGCTCTGGACAATGGGCAGTTCTTC. Protein product: CASSPQGALDNGQFF. The chain links TRBV12-3 or TRBV12-4 to TRBJ2-1, with 8 positions matching TRBD1. The CDR3 loop spans 15 amino acids.